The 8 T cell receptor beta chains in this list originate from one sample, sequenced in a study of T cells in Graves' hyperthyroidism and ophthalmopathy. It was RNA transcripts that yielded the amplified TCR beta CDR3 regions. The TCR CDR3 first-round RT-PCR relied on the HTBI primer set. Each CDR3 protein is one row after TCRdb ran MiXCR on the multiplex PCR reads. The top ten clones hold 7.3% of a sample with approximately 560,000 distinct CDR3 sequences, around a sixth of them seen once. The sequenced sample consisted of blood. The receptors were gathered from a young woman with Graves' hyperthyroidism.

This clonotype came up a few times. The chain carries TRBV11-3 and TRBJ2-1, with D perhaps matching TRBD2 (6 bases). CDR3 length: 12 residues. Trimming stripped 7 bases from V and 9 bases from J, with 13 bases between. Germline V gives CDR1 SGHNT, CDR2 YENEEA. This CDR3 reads CASIALATEQFF. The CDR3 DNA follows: TGTGCCAGCATCGCCCTAGCGACTGAGCAGTTCTTC.

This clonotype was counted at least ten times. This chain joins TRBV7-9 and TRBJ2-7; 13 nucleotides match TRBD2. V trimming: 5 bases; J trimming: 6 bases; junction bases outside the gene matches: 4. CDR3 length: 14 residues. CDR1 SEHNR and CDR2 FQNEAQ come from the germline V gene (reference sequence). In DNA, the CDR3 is TGTGCCAGCAGCACTAGCGGGAGGGCCGGCGAGCAGTACTTC. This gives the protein CASSTSGRAGEQYF.

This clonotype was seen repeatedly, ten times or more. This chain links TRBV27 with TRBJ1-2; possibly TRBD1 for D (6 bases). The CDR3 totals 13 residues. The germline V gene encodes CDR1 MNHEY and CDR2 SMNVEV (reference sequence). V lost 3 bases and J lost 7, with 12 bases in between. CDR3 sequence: CASSFTAGAGYTF. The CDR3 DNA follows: TGTGCCAGCAGTTTTACCGCAGGGGCTGGCTACACCTTC.

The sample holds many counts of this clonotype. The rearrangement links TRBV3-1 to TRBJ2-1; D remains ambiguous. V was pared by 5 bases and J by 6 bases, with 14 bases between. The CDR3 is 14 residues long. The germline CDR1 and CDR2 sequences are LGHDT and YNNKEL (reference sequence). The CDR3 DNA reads TGTGCCAGCAGCAACAGCGTCCCAGTCAATGAGCAGTTCTTC. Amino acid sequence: CASSNSVPVNEQFF.

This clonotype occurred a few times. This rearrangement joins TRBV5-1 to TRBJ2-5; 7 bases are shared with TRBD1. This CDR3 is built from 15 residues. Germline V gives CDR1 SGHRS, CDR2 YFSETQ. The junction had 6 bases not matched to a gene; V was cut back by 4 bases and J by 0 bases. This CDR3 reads CASSAGQAYQETQYF. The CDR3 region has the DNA TGCGCCAGCAGCGCCGGACAGGCGTACCAAGAGACCCAGTACTTC.

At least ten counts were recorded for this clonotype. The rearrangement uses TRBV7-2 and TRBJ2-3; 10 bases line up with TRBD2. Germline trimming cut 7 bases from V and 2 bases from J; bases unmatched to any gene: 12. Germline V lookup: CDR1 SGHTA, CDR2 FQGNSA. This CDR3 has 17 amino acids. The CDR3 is CASTLVPGLAVTDTQYF. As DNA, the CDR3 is TGTGCCAGCACCCTGGTCCCAGGACTAGCGGTCACAGATACGCAGTATTTT.

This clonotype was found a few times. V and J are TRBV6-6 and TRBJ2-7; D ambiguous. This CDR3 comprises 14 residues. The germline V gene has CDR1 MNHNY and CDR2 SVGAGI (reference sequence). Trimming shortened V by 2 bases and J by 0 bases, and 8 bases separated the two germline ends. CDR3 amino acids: CASSYVQSSYEQYF. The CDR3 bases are TGTGCCAGCAGTTACGTTCAGAGCTCCTACGAGCAGTACTTC.

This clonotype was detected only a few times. The CDR3 DNA follows: TGTGCCAGCAGTGAAGCGCTTATGGGTCTAGAGACCCAGTACTTC. Amino acid sequence: CASSEALMGLETQYF. V gene TRBV6-1 combines with J gene TRBJ2-5; D is uncertain. The CDR3 totals 15 residues. CDR1 and CDR2 from the germline V gene are MNHNS and SASEGT. V shed 0 bases and J shed 4 bases, with 12 bases lying between them.